This T cell receptor beta chain was documented in a study of T cells in Graves' hyperthyroidism and ophthalmopathy. Amplified TCR beta CDR3 regions derived from RNA transcripts. HTBI primers were used for first-round RT-PCR of the TCR CDR3. Each CDR3 protein is one row after TCRdb ran MiXCR on the multiplex PCR reads. The table records fewer than 850,000 distinct CDR3 sequences, 15% to 20% of them present only once. Germline V CDR1 and CDR2: SGDLS, YYNGEE. CDR3 length: 15 amino acids. Used for diagnoses were clinical symptoms, serum thyroxine and TRAb, thyroid ultrasound and orbital computed tomography. To note about this clonotype: The antigen is not known. The junction shows a germline mismatch at one end, possibly a read error.

Overall study results and limits: Ophthalmopathy, as predicted by the model, came a median roughly 6.3 months after the prediction. A 13 V-J signature model discriminated ophthalmopathy versus stable hyperthyroidism.

The J gene is TRBJ2-1, the V gene TRBV9, with unresolved D. Source material: blood. This clonotype was sampled from a man between 50 and 59 years old with Graves' hyperthyroidism. The chain's CDR3 is CANSVEFVSYNEQFF. DNA of the CDR3: TGTGCCAACAGCGTAGAATTTGTCTCCTACAATGAGCAGTTCTTC.